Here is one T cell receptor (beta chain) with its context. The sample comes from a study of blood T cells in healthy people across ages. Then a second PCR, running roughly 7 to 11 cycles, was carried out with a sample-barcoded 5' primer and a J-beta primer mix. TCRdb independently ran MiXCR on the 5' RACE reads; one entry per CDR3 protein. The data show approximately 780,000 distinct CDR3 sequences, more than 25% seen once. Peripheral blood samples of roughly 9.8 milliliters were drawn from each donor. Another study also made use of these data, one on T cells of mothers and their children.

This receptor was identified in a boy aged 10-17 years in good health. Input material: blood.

The DNA of the CDR3 is TGTGCCAGCTCATCCTTAATGGGAACAGGAACGGAAACCGGGGAGCTGTTTTTT. Encoded protein: CASSSLMGTGTETGELFF. This chain uses TRBV18 with TRBJ2-2; weak D call: TRBD1 (5 bases). The CDR3 sequence is 18 residues long. Trimming removed 5 bases at V and 5 bases at J, with 24 bases between. CDR1 and CDR2 (germline): KGHSH, LQKENI.